These 14 T cell receptor beta chains came from one sample sequenced in a study of blood T cell repertoires in COVID-19. Sequencing used immunoSEQ multiplex PCR; TCRdb keeps in-frame clones, though not all of them. The sample includes about 160,000 clones, more than 80% of them seen just once. Sequenced material: peripheral blood. All receptors derive from a man between 18 and 35 years old with COVID-19, enrolled during active disease.

The chain has TRBV19 and TRBJ2-1; D is perhaps TRBD2 (6 bases). The V end was cut by 2 bases, the J end by 6 bases, with 20 bases between. CDR3 length equals 17 residues. CDR1 and CDR2 (germline): LNHDA, SQIVND (reference sequence). CDR3 in DNA: TGTGCCAGTAGTATAACCCGCGGGATCAGCATTGGCAATGAGCAGTTCTTC. Protein: CASSITRGISIGNEQFF.

V usage is TRBV2 and J usage is TRBJ2-7; 11 nucleotides line up with TRBD2. The germline CDR1 and CDR2 sequences are SNHLY and FYNNEI. The CDR3 runs to 17 residues. V lost 2 bases, J lost 4 bases, and 10 bases stayed unmatched. The DNA for the CDR3 is TGTGCCAGCAGTGAACCTAATTTAGCGGGAGGGTGGTACGAGCAGTACTTC. This sequence encodes CASSEPNLAGGWYEQYF.

This clone was picked up one time. The chain couples TRBV25-1 to TRBJ1-5; D perhaps matches TRBD1 (5 bases). Germline V gene lookup returns CDR1 MGHDK and CDR2 SYGVNS. The CDR3 is made up of 14 amino acids. Trimming left V 2 bases short and J 6 bases short, with 11 bases between. For the CDR3, the DNA is TGTGCCAGCAGTGAAAGCCAGGGAACTCAGCCCCAGCATTTT. Protein sequence: CASSESQGTQPQHF.

The chain employs TRBV11-3 and TRBJ2-1, with 8 bases aligning to TRBD2. The CDR3 spans 16 residues. Germline V gene data show CDR1 as SGHNT and CDR2 as YENEEA. Germline trimming cut 0 bases from V and 7 bases from J; bases unmatched to any gene: 8. CDR3 sequence (DNA): TGTGCCAGCAGCTTAGATGGGGTAGCGGGGAGGAATGAGCAGTTCTTC. This gives the protein CASSLDGVAGRNEQFF.

The chain links TRBV6-5 to TRBJ1-2; D perhaps matches TRBD1 (5 bases). The V end lost 7 bases, the J end lost 8 bases, and 14 bases lay between the germline ends. Per germline, CDR1 MNHEY and CDR2 SVGAGI. This CDR3 region has 12 residues. CDR3 bases: TGTGCCAGCAAGGGACTTCCCTGGGGCTACACCTTC. Translated: CASKGLPWGYTF.

The chain uses TRBV7-2 and TRBJ2-1, with 13 bases aligning to TRBD2. Germline V gene lookup returns CDR1 SGHTA and CDR2 FQGNSA. J gave up 4 bases and V 5 bases, and 8 bases lay outside the gene matches. This CDR3 is built from 17 residues. The CDR3 region has the DNA TGTGCCAGCAGCCTTGGACTAGCGGGAGCCTCGTACAATGAGCAGTTCTTC. Its translation: CASSLGLAGASYNEQFF.

This clone was found a few times. The chain employs TRBV5-4 and TRBJ2-7, with 13 bases matching TRBD2. The CDR3 contains 13 residues. Losses at the gene ends were 4 bases for V and 11 bases for J; bases not matched to a gene: 6. Germline V gene sequence: CDR1 SGHNT, CDR2 YYREEE (reference sequence). The CDR3 sequence is CASSRGLAGSEYF. The CDR3 coding sequence is TGTGCCAGCAGCAGGGGACTAGCGGGATCGGAGTACTTC.

The genes are TRBV6-2 or TRBV6-3 and TRBJ1-2; D call uncertain. Germline loops: CDR1 MNHEY, CDR2 SVGEGT. This CDR3 has 14 residues. V was pared by 5 bases and J by 3 bases, with 13 bases between. The CDR3 nucleotides are TGTGCCAGCAGTGGACTTCCCCCGGACTATGGCTACACCTTC. Translating gives CASSGLPPDYGYTF.

The chain couples TRBV11-2 to TRBJ2-7; tentatively, D is TRBD1 (9 bases). Germline V lookup: CDR1 SGHAT, CDR2 FQNNGV. Trimming cost V 6 bases and J 5 bases, with 23 bases left between them. This CDR3 has 16 residues. The CDR3 reads CASRDPREGQGDEQYF. CDR3 DNA sequence: TGTGCCAGCAGGGACCCCCGGGAGGGACAGGGTGACGAGCAGTACTTC.

The chain joins TRBV19 to TRBJ2-1; TRBD1 agrees at 7 bases. The CDR3 sequence is 14 residues long. J gave up 7 bases and V 2 bases, and 5 bases lay outside the gene matches. The V gene's germline CDR1 is LNHDA and CDR2 SQIVND (reference sequence). The CDR3 bases are TGTGCCAGTAGTATAATTACAGGGGCAAATGAGCAGTTCTTC. The encoded protein is CASSIITGANEQFF. Full variable domain (missing parts from reference TRBV19 and TRBJ2-1): DGGITQSPKYLFRKEGQNVTLSCEQNLNHDAMYWYRQDPGQGLRLIYYSQIVNDFQKGDIAEGYSVSREKKESFPLTVTSAQKNPTAFYLCASSIITGANEQFFGPGTRLTVL.

This clone was picked up a small number of times. The chain joins TRBV28 to TRBJ1-6; a possible D gene is TRBD1 (5 bases). V lost 5 bases to trimming and J lost 11 bases, with 22 bases between them. Germline V gene sequence: CDR1 MDHEN, CDR2 SYDVKM. The CDR3 covers 16 residues. The CDR3 nucleotides are TGTGCCAGCAGTCCCCCAACAGGCCGCAGCAATCCACCCCTCCACTTT. Translation gives CASSPPTGRSNPPLHF.

This clone came up many times. This rearrangement joins TRBV27 to TRBJ1-4; no clear D. V was clipped by 3 bases and J by 5 bases, with 16 bases between them. The CDR3 is 16 residues long. Per the germline V gene, CDR1 is MNHEY and CDR2 is SMNVEV (reference sequence). Here the CDR3 reads CASSFSYTHRNEKLFF. CDR3 DNA sequence: TGTGCCAGCAGTTTTAGCTATACCCACCGAAATGAAAAACTGTTTTTT.

V and J are TRBV13 and TRBJ2-3; D may be TRBD1 (6 bases). Per germline, CDR1 PRHDT and CDR2 FYEKMQ (reference sequence). The V end was cut by 4 bases, the J end by 2 bases, with 13 bases between. This CDR3 contains 15 residues. The CDR3 loop reads CASSSPGHFTDTQYF. The DNA of the CDR3 is TGTGCCAGCAGCTCGCCGGGACACTTCACAGATACGCAGTATTTT.

In regard to this clone: Mismatch with germline at one junction end may stem from a read error. The chain couples TRBV5-4 to TRBJ1-4; D is unresolved. There are 14 residues in the CDR3. CDR1 is SGHNT and CDR2 is YYREEE in the germline V gene (reference sequence). The CDR3 DNA follows: TGTGCCAGCAGCTTGGGCCCAGGCCCCTATGTTGTGCTTTTT. Translated, it gives CASSLGPGPYVVLF. Supplemented by reference TRBV5-4 and TRBJ1-4, the full variable domain reads ETGVTQSPTHLIKTRGQQVTLRCSSQSGHNTVSWYQQALGQGPQFIFQYYREEENGRGNFPPRFSGLQFPNYSSELNVNALELDDSALYLCASSLGPGPYVVLFGSGTQLSVL.